This entry is about one T cell receptor beta chain. Its antigen is currently unknown. Amplification of TCR beta CDR3 regions used RNA as the template. HTBI primers were the set used in a first-round RT-PCR of the TCR CDR3. TCRdb re-called the multiplex PCR reads through MiXCR, storing one row per CDR3 protein. The table lists hundreds of thousands of distinct CDR3 sequences, roughly 46% of them singletons. The sample belongs to a study of T cells in Graves' hyperthyroidism and ophthalmopathy. General observations from the study: A model using 13 V-J features told ophthalmopathy apart from stable hyperthyroidism. Ophthalmopathy was model-predicted a median roughly 6.5 months pre-onset. Within blood appeared most thyroid clonotypes that had expanded above 0.001.

Every diagnosis used clinical symptoms, serum thyroxine and TRAb, thyroid ultrasound and orbital computed tomography. V shed 5 bases and J shed 8 bases, with 13 bases lying between them. Germline CDR1 is SQVTM and CDR2 is ANQGSEA. The CDR3 extends over 13 amino acids. V usage is TRBV29-1 and J usage is TRBJ1-6, with D maybe TRBD1 (6 bases). The source material was peripheral blood or thyroid tissue (not recorded which). This TCR was recovered from an adult man with Graves' disease, either hyperthyroidism or ophthalmopathy (not recorded which). The CDR3 reads CSVPQGGHSPLHF. The CDR3, as DNA: TGCAGCGTTCCACAGGGAGGTCATTCACCCCTCCACTTT.